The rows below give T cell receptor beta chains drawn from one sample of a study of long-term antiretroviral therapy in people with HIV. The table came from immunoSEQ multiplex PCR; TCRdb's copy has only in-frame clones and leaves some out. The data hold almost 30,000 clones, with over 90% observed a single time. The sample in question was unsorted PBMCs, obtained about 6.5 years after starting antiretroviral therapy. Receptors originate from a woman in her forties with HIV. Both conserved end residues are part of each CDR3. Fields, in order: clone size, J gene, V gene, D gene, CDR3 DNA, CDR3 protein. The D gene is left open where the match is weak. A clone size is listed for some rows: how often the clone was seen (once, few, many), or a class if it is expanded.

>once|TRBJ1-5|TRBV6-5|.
TGTGCCAGCAGTTACTCCCCCCCAGGGAGCAATCAGCCCCAGCATTTT
CASSYSPPGSNQPQHF
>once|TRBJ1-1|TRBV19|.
TGTGCCAGTAGTTTTCGACAGGAGGTTGGCACTGAAGCTTTCTTT
CASSFRQEVGTEAFF
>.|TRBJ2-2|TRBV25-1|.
TGTGCCAGCAGTGACAAGGGACGGAGACTCACCGGGGAGCTGTTTTTT
CASSDKGRRLTGELFF
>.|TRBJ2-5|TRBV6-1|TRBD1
TGTGCCAGCAGTGCCGGGACAGGGCTTTCTAAGACCCAGTACTTC
CASSAGTGLSKTQYF
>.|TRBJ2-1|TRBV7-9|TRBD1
TGTGCCAGCAGCCGCCGGGACAGTCGAAACAATGAGCAGTTCTTC
CASSRRDSRNNEQFF
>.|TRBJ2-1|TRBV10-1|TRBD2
TGCGCCAGCAGTGAGTCCCTAGCGGGGGGGCTCGGTGAGCAGTTCTTC
CASSESLAGGLGEQFF
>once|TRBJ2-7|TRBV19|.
TGTGCCAGTAGTCCGGGGACAAGTCCCTACGAGCAGTACTTC
CASSPGTSPYEQYF
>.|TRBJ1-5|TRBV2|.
TGTGCCAGCAGTGAGTCCGGATGGCCCCAGCATTTT
CASSESGWPQHF
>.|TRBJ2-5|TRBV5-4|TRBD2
TGTGCCACCCTACTAGCGGGGGGCGGAGAGACCCAGTACTTC
CATLLAGGGETQYF
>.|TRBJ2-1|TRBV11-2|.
TGTGCCAGCAGCTTGTCGGGGCCGTACAATGAGCAGTTCTTC
CASSLSGPYNEQFF